A single T cell receptor beta chain is shown here with its context. Its antigen remains unidentified. The data belong to a study of Graves' ophthalmopathy and Graves' hyperthyroidism. Looking at the study overall: Peripheral blood sampling occurred at initial diagnosis, before any treatment.

Amplified TCR beta CDR3 regions were obtained using RNA transcripts as template. The workflow started with a first-round RT-PCR run with HTBI primers and then moved on to a second-round multiplex PCR. Each CDR3 protein gets one entry after TCRdb re-called the multiplex PCR reads with MiXCR. This sample has about 620,000 distinct CDR3 sequences, with around a fifth found just once. Each hyperthyroidism patient was newly diagnosed, with under 2 months' duration, and aged 18 to 65. Clinical symptoms, serum thyroxine, TRAb, thyroid ultrasound and orbital computed tomography determined diagnosis. General study results and limits: The blood repertoire also included most expanded thyroid clonotypes above 0.001 frequency.

The sample was peripheral blood. This TCR derives from a woman in her late teens or twenties with stable Graves' hyperthyroidism. Some clones in this sample may be carry-over from other donors' samples.

CDR3 amino acids: CASSVQRGVGETQYF. Here the CDR3 DNA reads TGTGCCAGCAGTGTTCAGCGGGGGGTTGGAGAGACCCAGTACTTC. V and J are TRBV2 and TRBJ2-5; 9 nucleotides align to TRBD2. CDR3 length equals 15 residues. J gave up 4 bases and V 4 bases, and 7 bases lay outside the gene matches. Germline loops: CDR1 SNHLY, CDR2 FYNNEI.